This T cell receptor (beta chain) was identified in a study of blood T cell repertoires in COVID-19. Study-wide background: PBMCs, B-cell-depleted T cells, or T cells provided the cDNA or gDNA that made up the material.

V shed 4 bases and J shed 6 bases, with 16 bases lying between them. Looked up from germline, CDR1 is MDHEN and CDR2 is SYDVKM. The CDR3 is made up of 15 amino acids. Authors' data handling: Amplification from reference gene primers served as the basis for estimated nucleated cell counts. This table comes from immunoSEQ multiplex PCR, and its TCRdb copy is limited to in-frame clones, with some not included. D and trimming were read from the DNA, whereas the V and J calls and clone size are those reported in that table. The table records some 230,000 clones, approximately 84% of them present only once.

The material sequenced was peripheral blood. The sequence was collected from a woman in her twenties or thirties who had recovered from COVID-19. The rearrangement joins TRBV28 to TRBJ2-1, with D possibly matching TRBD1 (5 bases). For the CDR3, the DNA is TGTGCCAGCAGTTCCTCAGGGTCGGTCCCCAATGAGCAGTTCTTC. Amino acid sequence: CASSSSGSVPNEQFF.